The clone carrying this T cell receptor (beta chain) was counted once. V shed 1 base and J 4 bases; nucleotides not matched to a gene: 9. Germline CDR1 MGHRA, CDR2 YSYEKL. The CDR3 consists of 16 residues. This sample is drawn from a study of blood T cell repertoires in COVID-19. Study-level information: T cells, B-cell-depleted T cells, or PBMCs supplied cDNA or gDNA.

In the original processing: The assay estimated nucleated cells by amplifying reference gene primers. Profiling relied on immunoSEQ multiplex PCR, and the TCRdb table lists in-frame clones only, not all of them. Clonal size and the V and J genes are those of that table, whereas D and trimming came from the DNA. The data hold approximately 290,000 clones, with just under 90% observed a single time. Sequencing input: peripheral blood. This rearrangement joins TRBV4-1 to TRBJ1-1, with 7 nucleotides matching TRBD1. The source of this sequence is a woman under 40 with COVID-19, enrolled during active disease. CDR3: CASSQANRGLGTEAFF. CDR3 DNA sequence: TGCGCCAGCAGCCAAGCGAACAGGGGACTTGGCACTGAAGCTTTCTTT.